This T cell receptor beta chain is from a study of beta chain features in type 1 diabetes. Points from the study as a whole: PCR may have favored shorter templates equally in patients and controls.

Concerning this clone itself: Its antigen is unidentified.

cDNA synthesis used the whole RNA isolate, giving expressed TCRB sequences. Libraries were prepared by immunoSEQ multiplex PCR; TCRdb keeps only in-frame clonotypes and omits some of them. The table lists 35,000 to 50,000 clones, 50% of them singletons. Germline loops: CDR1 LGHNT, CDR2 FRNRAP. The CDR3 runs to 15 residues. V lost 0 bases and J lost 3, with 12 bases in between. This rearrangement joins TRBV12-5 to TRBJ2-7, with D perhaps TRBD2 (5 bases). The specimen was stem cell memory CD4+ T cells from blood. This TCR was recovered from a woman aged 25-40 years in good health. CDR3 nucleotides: TGTGCTAGTGGTTTGGTGTCCGGGCGGGTCTACGAGCAGTACTTC. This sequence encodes CASGLVSGRVYEQYF.